This record covers a single TCR beta chain. Germline V lookup: CDR1 LGHNA, CDR2 YNFKEQ. The J segment lost 6 bases and the V segment lost 2 bases, leaving 6 bases of the junction unmatched. CDR3 length: 15 amino acids. This sample was taken from a study of blood T cell repertoires in COVID-19. The repertoire was sequenced with immunoSEQ multiplex PCR; TCRdb's copy has only in-frame clones and lacks some. The data hold fewer than 300,000 clones, with about 81% observed a single time. This sequence joins TRBV4-2 and TRBJ1-2; 10 bases line up with TRBD1. Sequenced: peripheral blood. This clonotype originated in a human donor with COVID-19, enrolled during active disease. The donor label of this sample is uncertain. The CDR3 protein is CASSQPGQGLDGYTF. The CDR3 region has the DNA TGTGCCAGCAGCCAACCGGGACAGGGGTTGGATGGCTACACCTTC.